Below, 5 T cell receptor beta chains from the same sample are listed, as sequenced in a study of T cell repertoires in cytomegalovirus infection. TCRdb fed the reads into MiXCR, producing one record per CDR3 protein. Among roughly 920,000 distinct CDR3 sequences listed, approximately 31% were seen once. These receptors have no known antigen. This specimen was cultured CD8+ T cells from PBMCs, taken from culture after CMV antigen stimulation. The source of these receptors is a human donor in good health (CMV status not recorded). Some clones in this sample may be carry-over from other donors' samples.

The CDR3 bases are TGTGCCAGCAGCTACCCGAGAGGGACTAACACTGAAGCTTTCTTT. Translation: CASSYPRGTNTEAFF. The gene calls are TRBV7-9 and TRBJ1-1; a possible D gene is TRBD1 (5 bases). From germline, CDR1 is SEHNR and CDR2 FQNEAQ (reference sequence). V lost 4 bases to trimming and J lost 2 bases, with 14 bases between them. The CDR3 sequence is 15 residues long.

The sample holds a few counts of this clonotype. The chain employs TRBV7-6 and TRBJ1-1; 8 bases are shared with TRBD1. This CDR3 comprises 12 residues. Germline values: CDR1 SGHVS, CDR2 FNYEAQ. Losses at the gene ends were 6 bases for V and 10 bases for J; bases not matched to a gene: 7. CDR3 protein: CASRTTGDGAFF. In nucleotides, the CDR3 is TGTGCCAGCAGGACGACAGGGGATGGAGCTTTCTTT.

This chain joins TRBV20-1 and TRBJ2-1, with D possibly TRBD2 on 6 matching bases. V was trimmed by 3 bases and J by 2 bases, leaving 11 bases between them. The V gene's germline CDR1 is DFQATT and CDR2 SNEGSKA (reference sequence). This CDR3 region has 14 residues. The CDR3: CSASGGAAYNEQFF. CDR3 nucleotides: TGCAGTGCTAGCGGCGGGGCCGCCTACAATGAGCAGTTCTTC.

The chain couples TRBV28 to TRBJ1-5, with D perhaps TRBD1 (5 bases). V was pared by 3 bases and J by 9 bases, with 18 bases between. This CDR3 is 15 amino acids long. Per the germline V gene, CDR1 is MDHEN and CDR2 is SYDVKM. CDR3 nucleotides: TGTGCCAGCAGTTTGGGCAGGGTGCCCGGCTCGCCCCAGCATTTT. Encoded protein: CASSLGRVPGSPQHF.

Here the CDR3 DNA reads TGTGCCAGACAGGGGCGAAACACTGAAGCTTTCTTT. As protein: CARQGRNTEAFF. This sequence joins TRBV2 and TRBJ1-1, with TRBD1 identical over 7 bases. The CDR3 is made up of 12 amino acids. V was clipped by 9 bases and J by 2 bases; unmatched bases: 3. The V gene's germline CDR1 is SNHLY and CDR2 FYNNEI.